The entry below describes one TCR beta chain. The entry originates in a study of CD8+ T cells in alopecia areata. Study-level background: At a dose of 5 to 10 mg twice daily, oral tofacitinib was given to treated patients.

Extracted RNA was reverse transcribed into cDNA, the sequencing template. Clones were sequenced by immunoSEQ multiplex PCR, and TCRdb holds only the in-frame ones, with some missing. The data show 65,000 to 70,000 clones, roughly 61% seen once. This CDR3 spans 17 amino acids. Germline CDR1 and CDR2: SEHNR and FQNEAQ (reference sequence). The J segment lost 1 base and the V segment lost 5 bases, leaving 6 bases of the junction unmatched. The receptor comes from a human donor with alopecia areata. The chain joins TRBV7-9 to TRBJ2-2; 11 nucleotides agree with TRBD1. The sample here was CD8+ T cells sorted from blood, taken at week 0. The CDR3 is CASSSWTGGGNTGELFF. CDR3 sequence (DNA): TGTGCCAGCAGCAGCTGGACAGGGGGCGGGAACACCGGGGAGCTGTTTTTT.